This passage covers 29 T cell receptor beta chains from one sample sequenced in a study of T cell repertoires in cytomegalovirus infection (dated by TCRdb to between 2018 and 2020). The meaning of the sample's treatment or condition label: in vitro stimulation with specific CMV peptide epitopes to enrich CMV-specific T cells. The antigens these receptors bind are not known. Sequencing was performed on an Illumina HiSeq 1500. TCRdb reanalyzed the raw reads on its own, using fastp at Q25 for trimming and MiXCR for clone calling, and kept in-frame beta chains. Every CDR3 protein is listed once, alongside the most common genes and DNA of its rows. The sample profile shows a few hundred thousand distinct CDR3 sequences; around 29% of them were found once. Together, the top ten hold 20% of the sample. Material: cultured PBMCs, obtained from culture after CMV antigen stimulation. Receptors were obtained from a human donor in good health (CMV status not recorded). Some clones in this sample may be carry-over from other donors' samples.

J is TRBJ2-7 and V is TRBV5-4; 13 positions agree with TRBD2. CDR1 is SGHNT and CDR2 is YYREEE in the germline V gene (reference sequence). This CDR3 is 14 amino acids long. The V gene end was trimmed by 5 bases and the J gene end by 7 bases; junction bases not matched to a gene: 6. The CDR3 nucleotides read TGTGCCAGCAGTTCCCAGGGACTAGCGGGAGAGCAGTACTTC. This sequence encodes CASSSQGLAGEQYF.

The chain employs TRBV20-1 and TRBJ2-1; TRBD2 matches 9 bases. The CDR3 is 15 residues long. Trimming removed 5 bases from V and 4 bases from J; junction bases left unmatched: 9. Germline CDR1 DFQATT, CDR2 SNEGSKA (reference sequence). In DNA form, the CDR3 reads TGCAGTGCTCCGGTAGGGGCGGGAGGGTACAATGAGCAGTTCTTC. It translates to CSAPVGAGGYNEQFF.

The chain uses TRBV6-1 and TRBJ2-5, with D hard to call. V lost 7 bases to trimming and J lost 4 bases, with 13 bases between them. CDR3 length: 13 residues. The V gene's germline CDR1 is MNHNS and CDR2 SASEGT. The DNA for the CDR3 is TGTGCCAGCACCCCTACTTCGCGAGAGACCCAGTACTTC. This codes for CASTPTSRETQYF.

The V call is TRBV18, the J call TRBJ2-5, with D perhaps matching TRBD2 (7 bases). Germline CDR1 is KGHSH and CDR2 is LQKENI. V was cut by 0 bases and J by 2 bases, with 13 bases left in between. The CDR3 runs to 16 residues. CDR3: CASSPPTGGRQETQYF. The CDR3 DNA reads as TGTGCCAGCTCACCACCTACGGGGGGCCGACAAGAGACCCAGTACTTC.

The chain recombines TRBV7-2 with TRBJ2-5; possible D gene TRBD2, 6 bases. Germline V gene lookup returns CDR1 SGHTA and CDR2 FQGNSA. V lost 5 bases and J 2 bases, leaving 9 bases between the germline ends. CDR3 size: 13 residues. The CDR3 DNA is TGTGCCAGCAGCCGGAGCGGGCAAGAGACCCAGTACTTC. Translating gives CASSRSGQETQYF. Supplemented by reference TRBV7-2 and TRBJ2-5, the full variable domain reads GAGVSQSPSNKVTEKGKDVELRCDPISGHTALYWYRQSLGQGLEFLIYFQGNSAPDKSGLPSDRFSAERTGGSVSTLTIQRTQQEDSAVYLCASSRSGQETQYFGPGTRLLVL.

The CDR3 DNA is TGTGCCAGCAGTTTATCCCCGGGCTCAAGGAATCAGCCCCAGCATTTT. Encoded protein: CASSLSPGSRNQPQHF. The V call is TRBV27, the J call TRBJ1-5, with unresolved D. The CDR3 loop spans 16 amino acids. Germline CDR1 is MNHEY and CDR2 is SMNVEV (reference sequence). Between the trimmed V and J ends, which lost 0 bases and 4 bases, there was a span of 13 bases.

This clonotype was detected many times. The chain uses TRBV7-2 and TRBJ2-1; 10 bases are shared with TRBD1. Germline V gene data show CDR1 as SGHTA and CDR2 as FQGNSA. This CDR3 is 15 amino acids long. V dropped 5 bases and J dropped 10; count of bases not matched to a gene: 11. Here the CDR3 DNA reads TGTGCCAGCAGCCCCTCGGGACAGGGGTCGTCGGAGCAGTTCTTC. Translating gives CASSPSGQGSSEQFF.

This sequence joins TRBV6-8 and TRBJ2-3; 8 nucleotides agree with TRBD2. This CDR3 is 14 amino acids long. After removal of 10 bases from V and 4 bases from J, the junction contained 10 bases not matched to a gene. Germline lookup yields CDR1 MNHGY and CDR2 SAAAGT. In nucleotides, the CDR3 is TGTGCCACCCACCGGGGGGGGGGTCCAGATACGCAGTATTTT. The encoded protein is CATHRGGGPDTQYF.

This clonotype was detected a few times. The rearrangement links TRBV7-2 to TRBJ2-7; 9 bases are shared with TRBD1. J gave up 3 bases and V 4 bases, and 10 bases lay outside the gene matches. Germline lookup yields CDR1 SGHTA and CDR2 FQGNSA. The CDR3 runs 16 residues. The DNA of the CDR3 is TGTGCCAGCAGCTCAAGCGCCGGGACAGGGTACTACGAGCAGTACTTC. Translation: CASSSSAGTGYYEQYF.

There are many counts of this clonotype. The chain has TRBV7-2 and TRBJ1-3; 9 bases align to TRBD1. J lost 5 bases, V lost 6 bases, and 5 bases had no gene match. The CDR3 length is 14 residues. Germline-derived CDR1 and CDR2 are SGHTA and FQGNSA. The CDR3 loop is CASRSDRGRNTIYF. CDR3 in DNA: TGTGCCAGCAGGTCGGACAGGGGCAGAAACACCATATATTTT.

This rearrangement joins TRBV14 to TRBJ1-2, with 8 positions matching TRBD1. Germline assignment: CDR1 SGHDN and CDR2 FVKESK. This CDR3 contains 15 residues. The trim removed 6 bases at V and 9 bases at J, leaving 15 bases unmatched. The DNA for the CDR3 is TGTGCCAGCAGATCCCTGACAGGGGCTCTGGGAAGCTACACCTTC. Amino acids: CASRSLTGALGSYTF.

The chain joins TRBV7-3 to TRBJ1-5; D remains unclear. The germline gives CDR1 SGHTA, CDR2 FQGTGA. The CDR3 covers 15 residues. V lost 2 bases, J lost 3 bases, and 11 bases lay in between. CDR3 region: CASSLYGFFNQPQHF. In nucleotides, the CDR3 is TGTGCCAGCAGCTTATACGGGTTTTTCAATCAGCCCCAGCATTTT.

This clonotype was detected only a few times. This chain uses TRBV11-2 with TRBJ1-6, with 8 positions matching TRBD1. The germline V gene encodes CDR1 SGHAT and CDR2 FQNNGV. The CDR3 runs to 15 residues. Trimming at V came to 5 bases and at J to 7 bases, leaving 7 bases not matched to a gene. The CDR3 loop is CASSASGQGNSPLHF. The CDR3 DNA reads TGTGCCAGCAGCGCCTCCGGACAGGGAAATTCACCCCTCCACTTT.

This clonotype showed up just a few times. V gene TRBV10-3 combines with J gene TRBJ2-7, with 9 bases aligning to TRBD1. CDR3 size: 15 residues. Germline CDR1 ENHRY, CDR2 SYGVKD. J gave up 1 base and V 5 bases, and 6 bases lay outside the gene matches. The CDR3 region is CAISSGTGRSYEQYF. The CDR3 nucleotides are TGTGCCATCAGTTCCGGGACAGGGCGATCCTACGAGCAGTACTTC.

This chain links TRBV7-2 with TRBJ2-7; 9 nucleotides agree with TRBD2. The ends lost 5 bases at V and 2 bases at J; junction bases unmatched: 10. CDR1 is SGHTA and CDR2 is FQGNSA in the germline V gene. This CDR3 contains 16 residues. The CDR3 DNA sequence: TGTGCCAGCAGCACAAGGAGTAGCGGGAGACCCTACGAGCAGTACTTC. It codes for CASSTRSSGRPYEQYF.

The chain recombines TRBV4-1 with TRBJ1-4; D possibly corresponds to TRBD1 (5 bases). CDR1 is MGHRA, CDR2 YSYEKL, per germline. There are 15 residues in the CDR3. Trimming removed 7 bases at V and 3 bases at J, with 15 bases between. DNA of the CDR3: TGCGCCAGCACCAACCGGGGCTTGGCTAATGAAAAACTGTTTTTT. It specifies CASTNRGLANEKLFF.

This clonotype was seen more than once but under ten times. The chain is built from TRBV12-3 or TRBV12-4 and TRBJ2-1, with 9 bases that match TRBD1. CDR3 length equals 16 residues. J was trimmed by 0 bases and V by 6 bases; bases with no gene match: 6. The CDR3 DNA sequence: TGTGCCAGCAGGGCTGGGACAGGGATCTCCTACAATGAGCAGTTCTTC. As protein: CASRAGTGISYNEQFF.

This clonotype was seen more than once but under ten times. The chain has TRBV12-3 or TRBV12-4 and TRBJ2-7, with TRBD2 identical over 10 bases. The trim removed 7 bases at V and 5 bases at J, leaving 8 bases unmatched. The CDR3 is made up of 14 amino acids. The CDR3 coding sequence is TGTGCCAGCACAGCGGGGGGGACAAGCAACGAGCAGTACTTC. It specifies CASTAGGTSNEQYF.

In this sample, this clonotype turned up many times. V and J are TRBV7-2 and TRBJ1-3; no definite D call. The germline V gene encodes CDR1 SGHTA and CDR2 FQGNSA. With 3 bases removed from V and 4 bases from J, the gap between germline ends came to 10 bases. The CDR3 contains 14 residues. CDR3 loop: CASSFGLGGNTIYF. The CDR3 region has the DNA TGTGCCAGCAGCTTTGGTCTGGGCGGAAACACCATATATTTT.

Only a few counts were recorded for this clonotype. The chain carries TRBV5-1 and TRBJ2-7; 7 bases map to TRBD1. Looked up from germline, CDR1 is SGHRS and CDR2 is YFSETQ. V dropped 0 bases and J dropped 0; count of bases not matched to a gene: 9. The CDR3 sequence is 17 residues long. DNA for the CDR3: TGCGCCAGCAGCTTGGCCAATATAGGGGGCTCCTCCTACGAGCAGTACTTC. Its protein product is CASSLANIGGSSYEQYF. Combining the CDR3 with reference TRBV5-1 and TRBJ2-7 gives the whole variable domain KAGVTQTPRYLIKTRGQQVTLSCSPISGHRSVSWYQQTPGQGLQFLFEYFSETQRNKGNFPGRFSGRQFSNSRSEMNVSTLELGDSALYLCASSLANIGGSSYEQYFGPGTRLTVT.

This rearrangement joins TRBV20-1 to TRBJ1-5; 8 positions agree with TRBD1. After removal of 0 bases from V and 2 bases from J, the junction contained 3 bases not matched to a gene. Germline V gives CDR1 DFQATT, CDR2 SNEGSKA (reference sequence). The CDR3 is 15 amino acids. The CDR3: CSARDPGGGNQPQHF. The CDR3 DNA sequence: TGCAGTGCTAGAGATCCAGGGGGCGGCAATCAGCCCCAGCATTTT.

This chain links TRBV5-4 with TRBJ1-1; tentative D call: TRBD1 (5 bases). Germline CDR1 SGHNT, CDR2 YYREEE (reference sequence). The CDR3 totals 14 residues. Between the trimmed V and J ends, which lost 5 bases and 1 base, there was a span of 12 bases. CDR3 amino acids: CASRVQERNTEAFF. CDR3 nucleotide sequence: TGTGCCAGCAGGGTACAGGAGAGGAACACTGAAGCTTTCTTT.

The CDR3 coding sequence is TGTGCCAGCAGTCTAGACAGGGATAGCAATCAGCCCCAGCATTTT. Protein sequence: CASSLDRDSNQPQHF. V is TRBV27 and J is TRBJ1-5; 7 positions match TRBD1. The germline CDR1 and CDR2 sequences are MNHEY and SMNVEV (reference sequence). CDR3 length: 15 residues. V dropped 5 bases and J dropped 0; count of bases not matched to a gene: 4.

This clonotype was seen repeatedly, ten times or more. The CDR3 nucleotides are TGTGCCAGCAGCCAGGGACTCGGCACAGATACGCAGTATTTT. Its protein is CASSQGLGTDTQYF. The chain employs TRBV7-9 and TRBJ2-3; a possible D gene is TRBD2 (6 bases). Germline CDR1 reads SEHNR; CDR2 reads FQNEAQ (reference sequence). The V end lost 5 bases, the J end lost 1 base, and 10 bases lay between the germline ends. The length of the CDR3 is 14 residues.

The rearrangement links TRBV4-1 to TRBJ2-1; tentative D call: TRBD2 (5 bases). There are 15 residues in the CDR3. Trimming cost V 5 bases and J 5 bases, with 16 bases left between them. Germline-derived CDR1 and CDR2 are MGHRA and YSYEKL. CDR3 DNA sequence: TGCGCCAGCAGCACGGGAACGGGGTTTAACAATGAGCAGTTCTTC. Translation gives CASSTGTGFNNEQFF.

The CDR3 nucleotides read TGTGCCACCAGCAGAGAAGGGGGACTTTCCTACGAGCAGTACTTC. It codes for CATSREGGLSYEQYF. The rearrangement joins TRBV15 to TRBJ2-7; TRBD1 or TRBD2 may be the D gene (6 bases each). This CDR3 spans 15 amino acids. V gave up 0 bases and J gave up 1 base, with 10 bases separating them. CDR1 is LNHNV and CDR2 is YYDKDF in the germline V gene (reference sequence).

The chain joins TRBV5-6 to TRBJ2-1; D gene uncertain. Per germline, CDR1 SGHDT and CDR2 YYEEEE. This CDR3 is 13 amino acids long. Trimming cost V 1 base and J 8 bases, with 10 bases left between them. CDR3 coding DNA: TGTGCCAGCAGCTTGCCTCCGATGGATGAGCAGTTCTTC. Translation gives CASSLPPMDEQFF.

This clonotype was observed a few times. The chain joins TRBV12-3 or TRBV12-4 to TRBJ2-7; D unclear. V lost 8 bases to trimming and J lost 9 bases, with 17 bases between them. This CDR3 is built from 12 residues. In nucleotides, the CDR3 is TGTGCCAGCGGCCTCCCATCCACTGGGCAGTACTTC. It is translated as CASGLPSTGQYF.

The chain recombines TRBV20-1 with TRBJ1-1, with D uncertain. The CDR3 is 13 amino acids. The germline V gene encodes CDR1 DFQATT and CDR2 SNEGSKA (reference sequence). V lost 4 bases to trimming and J lost 3 bases, with 12 bases between them. CDR3 residues: CSAKWIRDTEAFF. CDR3 DNA sequence: TGCAGTGCTAAATGGATTCGGGACACTGAAGCTTTCTTT.